The rows below give T cell receptor beta chains drawn from one sample of a study of T cells after yellow fever vaccination. TCRdb processed the 5' RACE reads anew with MiXCR; each CDR3 protein has one entry. The table shows 300,000 or so distinct CDR3 sequences, with 10% to 15% occurring only once. The specimen comprised CD4+ T cells sorted from PBMCs, sampled 45 days after the yellow fever booster vaccination. The receptors here all came from a man in his thirties or forties who received the YFV17D yellow fever vaccine. The CDR3 runs from the conserved cysteine through the conserved F or W. D genes are given only for firm matches.

CDR3aa	v_gene	j_gene	d_gene
CASSVSGRFTGELFF	TRBV27	TRBJ2-2	TRBD2
CASSFGGSLNEQFF	TRBV11-3	TRBJ2-1	TRBD2
CSARRSAQETQYF	TRBV20-1	TRBJ2-5	.
CASNKSGRGEQYF	TRBV12-3/TRBV12-4	TRBJ2-7	TRBD2
CASSGMGLEQYF	TRBV5-6	TRBJ2-7	.
CASSLWGGRAGYNEQFF	TRBV27	TRBJ2-1	TRBD2
CSGSGTGGEKLFF	TRBV20-1	TRBJ1-4	TRBD1
CASREVGTPYEQYF	TRBV27	TRBJ2-7	.
CASSPQLALNQPQHF	TRBV6-1	TRBJ1-5	.
CSALISGDGYGYTF	TRBV20-1	TRBJ1-2	.
CARSRSSYEQYF	TRBV21-1	TRBJ2-7	.
CASSYLAAQETQYF	TRBV5-1	TRBJ2-5	TRBD2
CASSLGQGLSYEQYF	TRBV7-2	TRBJ2-7	.
CASSLEGGTSANYNEQFF	TRBV5-1	TRBJ2-1	TRBD2
CATSRDSGLAGLNEQFF	TRBV15	TRBJ2-1	TRBD2
CASSYTLAGGYNEQFF	TRBV7-9	TRBJ2-1	TRBD2
CSVAPRWDSTDTQYF	TRBV29-1	TRBJ2-3	.
CASSYTSTSDSYNEQFF	TRBV6-5	TRBJ2-1	TRBD2
CRGQATGRASGSYNEQFF	TRBV20-1	TRBJ2-1	TRBD2
CASSFPPLAGAHEQFF	TRBV5-1	TRBJ2-1	TRBD2
CASRSRRGSLAGHPTDTQYF	TRBV5-1	TRBJ2-3	TRBD2
CSAPDRGRVKNIQYF	TRBV20-1	TRBJ2-4	TRBD1
CASGLGQGAPGELFF	TRBV12-5	TRBJ2-2	TRBD1
CASSFVSSGRAGNEQYF	TRBV27	TRBJ2-7	TRBD2
CASQRDPIAYNEQFF	TRBV9	TRBJ2-1	TRBD2
CASSDFGTATGRASYNEQFF	TRBV10-2	TRBJ2-1	.
CASSPPGRMNTEAFF	TRBV18	TRBJ1-1	.
CASSLSGWQVQGVDEQYF	TRBV5-1	TRBJ2-7	.
CASSSDSTSGNKQYF	TRBV7-2	TRBJ2-7	TRBD2
CASSQETTVYEQYF	TRBV4-3	TRBJ2-7	.
CASSFANEQFF	TRBV7-2	TRBJ2-1	.
CASSPRTGWRGSGRSDTQYF	TRBV6-2/TRBV6-3	TRBJ2-3	.
CASSPRTSGETQYF	TRBV7-8	TRBJ2-5	TRBD2
CASSEGTSGRGLGETQYF	TRBV3-1	TRBJ2-5	TRBD2
CASSLRERKYF	TRBV28	TRBJ2-3	.
CSASPFSERETQYF	TRBV20-1	TRBJ2-5	.
CASSLGTTDEQYF	TRBV28	TRBJ2-7	TRBD2
CSARDRAAYEQFF	TRBV20-1	TRBJ2-1	.
CASSLVGGSRTYNEQFF	TRBV5-1	TRBJ2-1	TRBD2
CASSPTTWETQYF	TRBV7-2	TRBJ2-5	.
CASSLFGQGEQETQYF	TRBV7-2	TRBJ2-5	.
CASSLGREGRKTQYF	TRBV12-3/TRBV12-4	TRBJ2-5	TRBD2
CPPPVGSSPPNEKLFF	TRBV12-3/TRBV12-4	TRBJ1-4	.
CASSLDRSIGYTF	TRBV7-2	TRBJ1-2	TRBD1
CSVATAGNTIYF	TRBV29-1	TRBJ1-3	.
CASSLVGTSSYEQYF	TRBV7-2	TRBJ2-7	.